Below are 11 T cell receptor beta chains sequenced from a single sample in a study of breast tumors, draining lymph nodes, adjacent tissues. Breast cancer patients provided tissue from their axillary draining lymph nodes. One entry per CDR3 protein, called by TCRdb with MiXCR from the multiplex PCR reads. Here the sample spans under 150,000 distinct CDR3 sequences, about 22% being singletons. Sequenced sample: axillary lymph node tissue. The source of these receptors is a female donor with breast cancer. Some clones in this sample may be carry-over from other donors' samples.

Ten or more counts support this clonotype. V is TRBV2 and J is TRBJ2-3; TRBD2 matches at 11 bases. Looked up from germline, CDR1 is SNHLY and CDR2 is FYNNEI. The CDR3 spans 15 residues. V was pared by 6 bases and J by 3 bases, with 5 bases of the junction left unmatched. The CDR3 reads CASRLTSGKTDTQYF. DNA for the CDR3: TGTGCCAGCAGATTGACTAGCGGGAAAACAGATACGCAGTATTTT.

This clonotype was seen many times. The chain couples TRBV24-1 to TRBJ2-3; 9 bases map to TRBD2. CDR1 and CDR2 (germline): KGHDR, SFDVKD. CDR3 length equals 16 residues. V shed 7 bases, J shed 0 bases, and the junction held 7 bases outside the gene matches. This chain's CDR3 is CATSPGGGGSTDTQYF. The CDR3 DNA reads as TGTGCCACCAGCCCAGGCGGGGGGGGGAGCACAGATACGCAGTATTTT.

This clonotype has at least ten counts. V and J are TRBV2 and TRBJ2-7; a possible D gene is TRBD1 (5 bases). The CDR3 has 15 amino acids. The germline CDR1 and CDR2 sequences are SNHLY and FYNNEI. V was cut by 6 bases and J by 6 bases, with 21 bases left in between. The CDR3 region is CASSGPAGYLSEQYF. CDR3 sequence (DNA): TGTGCCAGCAGCGGGCCGGCAGGGTACCTCTCCGAGCAGTACTTC.

At least ten counts were recorded for this clonotype. The gene calls are TRBV6-2 or TRBV6-3 and TRBJ1-6; D is ambiguous. The V and J ends lost 2 bases and 7 bases respectively, with 9 bases between them. The CDR3 is 14 residues long. CDR1 is MNHEY, CDR2 SVGEGT, per germline. The CDR3 reads CASSYAGDNSPLHF. Written as DNA, the CDR3 is TGTGCCAGCAGTTACGCAGGAGACAATTCACCCCTCCACTTT.

The rearrangement links TRBV15 to TRBJ2-5, with 10 nucleotides matching TRBD2. V dropped 1 base and J dropped 1; count of bases not matched to a gene: 9. Germline V CDR1 and CDR2: LNHNV, YYDKDF (reference sequence). The CDR3 is made up of 18 amino acids. CDR3 sequence (DNA): TGTGCCACCAGCAGAGTGAAGGTTAGCGGGAGGTCCCAAGAGACCCAGTACTTC. Encoded protein: CATSRVKVSGRSQETQYF. Complete variable domain (other parts from reference TRBV15 and TRBJ2-5): DAMVIQNPRYQVTQFGKPVTLSCSQTLNHNVMYWYQQKSSQAPKLLFHYYDKDFNNEADTPDNFQSRRPNTSFCFLDIRSPGLGDTAMYLCATSRVKVSGRSQETQYFGPGTRLLVL.

The chain joins TRBV28 to TRBJ1-3; no firm D call. In germline, CDR1 is MDHEN, CDR2 SYDVKM. The V end was cut by 1 base, the J end by 4 bases, with 8 bases between. The CDR3 consists of 14 residues. The CDR3 reads CASSLSFRGNTIYF. The CDR3 DNA is TGTGCCAGCAGTTTATCTTTTAGGGGAAACACCATATATTTT.

This clonotype turned up a few times. The chain joins TRBV28 to TRBJ2-7, with 9 bases aligning to TRBD2. Germline V gives CDR1 MDHEN, CDR2 SYDVKM. CDR3 length equals 14 residues. V dropped 5 bases and J dropped 6; count of bases not matched to a gene: 8. Here the CDR3 reads CASSPLAGVGEQYF. The CDR3 nucleotides are TGTGCCAGCAGTCCATTAGCGGGAGTAGGCGAGCAGTACTTC.

This clonotype was counted between two and nine times. The chain has TRBV28 and TRBJ2-7; tentatively, D is TRBD1 (5 bases). The CDR3 consists of 14 residues. V lost 6 bases to trimming and J lost 5 bases, with 17 bases between them. Germline CDR1 and CDR2: MDHEN and SYDVKM. In DNA form, the CDR3 reads TGTGCCAGCAGCTCCAGGGAAGGAATCCACGAGCAGTACTTC. This sequence encodes CASSSREGIHEQYF.

This clonotype was picked up many times. The CDR3 loop is CASSYSMGSEQYF. CDR3 sequence (DNA): TGTGCCAGCAGTTACTCGATGGGGTCCGAGCAGTACTTC. J is TRBJ2-7 and V is TRBV6-5; D uncertain. Between the trimmed V and J ends, which lost 0 bases and 6 bases, there was a span of 9 bases. This CDR3 contains 13 residues. From germline, CDR1 is MNHEY and CDR2 SVGAGI.

Remarks on this clonotype: As the CDR3 is not closed by the conserved phenylalanine or tryptophan, this likely results from a read error. This rearrangement joins TRBV11-3 to TRBJ1-3; weak D call: TRBD1 (6 bases). Germline CDR1 SGHNT, CDR2 YENEEA. This CDR3 has 14 amino acids. V was clipped by 4 bases and J by 2 bases, with 9 bases between them. CDR3 sequence: CASSSHRAGNTIYL. In nucleotides, the CDR3 is TGTGCCAGCAGCTCCCACAGGGCTGGAAACACCATATATCTT.

This clonotype was counted many times. The chain links TRBV2 to TRBJ2-3, with 9 nucleotides matching TRBD2. This CDR3 has 17 residues. Germline V gene lookup returns CDR1 SNHLY and CDR2 FYNNEI. Losses at the gene ends were 6 bases for V and 0 bases for J; bases not matched to a gene: 10. Here the CDR3 DNA reads TGTGCCAGCAGGCTTAGCGGGAGCGGGCCTAGCACAGATACGCAGTATTTT. Residues: CASRLSGSGPSTDTQYF.